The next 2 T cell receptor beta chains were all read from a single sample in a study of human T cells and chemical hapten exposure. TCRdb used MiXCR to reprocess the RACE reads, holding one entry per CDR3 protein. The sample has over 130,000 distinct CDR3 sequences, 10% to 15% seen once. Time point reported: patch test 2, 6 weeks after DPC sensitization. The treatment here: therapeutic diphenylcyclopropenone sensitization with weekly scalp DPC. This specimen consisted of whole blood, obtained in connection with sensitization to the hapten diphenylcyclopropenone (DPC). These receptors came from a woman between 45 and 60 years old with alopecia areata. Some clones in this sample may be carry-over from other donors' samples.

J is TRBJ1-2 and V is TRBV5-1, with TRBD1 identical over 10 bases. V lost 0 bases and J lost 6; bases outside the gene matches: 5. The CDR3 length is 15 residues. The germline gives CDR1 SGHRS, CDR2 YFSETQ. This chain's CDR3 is CASSLGPGQGHGYTF. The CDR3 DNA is TGCGCCAGCAGCTTGGGACCGGGACAGGGGCATGGCTACACCTTC.

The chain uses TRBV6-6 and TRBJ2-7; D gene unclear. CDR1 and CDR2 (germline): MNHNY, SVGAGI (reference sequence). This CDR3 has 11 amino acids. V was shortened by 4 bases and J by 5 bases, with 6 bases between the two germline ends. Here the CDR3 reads CASSSPNEQYF. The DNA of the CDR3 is TGTGCCAGCAGTTCCCCTAACGAGCAGTACTTC.